Sequencing of this T cell receptor beta chain was carried out in a study of cytomegalovirus exposure and HLA in healthy donors. Trimming took off 10 bases at V and 6 bases at J, with 22 bases between the two ends. CDR1 is MDHEN, CDR2 SYDVKM, per germline. CDR3 length: 15 amino acids. Study results and limitations: A later analysis found TCR association rates differed by HLA locus, highest for DRB1 and lowest for HLA-C. In a later analysis, a genetic analysis reported fewer productive-TCR N-insertions in an Asian-associated ancestry cluster than the cohort average.

This clone was counted a single time. The antigen remains unidentified. Researchers ran the PCR with 60 Vbeta and 13 Jbeta primers. Some clones are missing from TCRdb's copy, which holds only in-frame ones; the method was immunoSEQ multiplex PCR. The sample contains under 200,000 clones, about 80% of which appear only once. Healthy bone marrow donors made up the donor group. V usage is TRBV28 and J usage is TRBJ1-5, with D possibly matching TRBD1 (6 bases). This sequence originates from a man aged 25 to 40 in good health and CMV-seronegative. Sequencing was carried out using PBMCs. The CDR3 is CAITQGGGWGQPQHF. The CDR3 DNA follows: TGTGCCATTACACAGGGAGGGGGTTGGGGTCAGCCCCAGCATTTT.